This T cell receptor beta chain was captured in a study of blood T cell repertoires in COVID-19. At the level of the study: From the United States, Italy and Spain came samples of acute and convalescent COVID-19. The cDNA or gDNA used as material had been derived from T cells, B-cell-depleted T cells, or PBMCs.

The CDR3 totals 19 residues. V shed 5 bases, J shed 1 base, and the junction held 14 bases outside the gene matches. Germline-derived CDR1 and CDR2 are SGHVS and FNYEAQ. Original methodology: Quantification of nucleated cells was approximated via reference gene primer amplification. Some clones are missing from TCRdb's copy, which holds only in-frame ones; the method was immunoSEQ multiplex PCR. V and J calls and clone size are as listed in that table; D and trimming were resolved from the DNA. Of approximately 140,000 clones listed, around four fifths are singletons. V gene TRBV7-6 combines with J gene TRBJ2-1, with TRBD2 matching over 10 bases. This sequence originates from a woman in her 40s with active or convalescent COVID-19. Sample: peripheral blood. The CDR3, as DNA: TGTGCCAGCAGCGTCACACTAGCGGGAAATGAAGTGTCCTACAATGAGCAGTTCTTC. It encodes CASSVTLAGNEVSYNEQFF.